The rows below give T cell receptor beta chains drawn from one sample of a study of T-cell reconstitution after alpha-beta-depleted transplantation in children. Each CDR3 protein is one row after TCRdb ran MiXCR on the PCR reads. The data contain a few hundred thousand distinct CDR3 sequences, around a tenth of them seen just once; the ten biggest clones take up roughly a quarter. The sample in question was peripheral blood, obtained 180 days after TCRalphabeta/CD19-depleted stem cell transplant. The receptors here all came from a male patient aged 2 to 10 who had a stem cell transplant for chronic granulomatous disease, so the T cells may come from the graft donor. The CDR3 runs from the conserved cysteine through the conserved F or W. D genes are given only for firm matches. Rows may omit the clone size; those that give it use once, few, many or a size class.

V	J	D	size	DNA	CDR3
TRBV5-6	TRBJ2-5	-	many	TGTGCCAGCAGCTTGGTCTATGTGGAGACCCAGTACTTC	CASSLVYVETQYF
TRBV5-1	TRBJ2-3	-	many	TGCGCCAGCAGCTTGGATTTGGGGGGACCCCCAGATACGCAGTATTTT	CASSLDLGGPPDTQYF
TRBV28	TRBJ2-7	TRBD1	many	TGTGCCAGCACGAAACCGGGACAGGGGAAATACGAGCAGTACTTC	CASTKPGQGKYEQYF
TRBV10-2	TRBJ2-7	TRBD2	-	TGCGCCAGCAGTGAGTCGGTCCTGGGACTAGCGGGAGTCCATTCCTACGAGCAGTACTTC	CASSESVLGLAGVHSYEQYF
TRBV4-2	TRBJ2-3	-	many	TGTGCCAGCAGCCAAGATTTTGGTCGGGGGCTTATGACAGATACGCAGTATTTT	CASSQDFGRGLMTDTQYF
TRBV12-3/TRBV12-4	TRBJ1-1	-	many	TGTGCCAGCAGCCAACCAACGATGACCCGCACTGAAGCTTTCTTT	CASSQPTMTRTEAFF
TRBV25-1	TRBJ1-2	-	many	TGTGCCAGCAGTGCTCCCCTGGGAGGCTACACCTTC	CASSAPLGGYTF
TRBV10-3	TRBJ1-1	-	many	TGTGCCATCAGCCCGTTGAACACTGAAGCTTTCTTT	CAISPLNTEAFF
TRBV27	TRBJ2-7	-	many	TGTGCCAGCAGTTACGCAGGGCAGTTTTACGAGCAGTACTTC	CASSYAGQFYEQYF
TRBV7-2	TRBJ1-6	-	few	TGTGCCAGCAGCGAACGGACTTCGAGCTCCTATAATTCACCCCTCCACTTT	CASSERTSSSYNSPLHF
TRBV20-1	TRBJ2-6	TRBD1	many	TGCAGTGCTAGTCTGACAGGGGGCAGAATGGCTGGGGCCAACGTCCTGACTTTC	CSASLTGGRMAGANVLTF
TRBV27	TRBJ2-1	TRBD1	many	TGTGCCAGCAGTGCCGGGACAGGGGTTTACAATGAGCAGTTCTTC	CASSAGTGVYNEQFF
TRBV20-1	TRBJ2-1	-	many	TGCAGTGCTAGAGCACCTTGGGGTAGCCCCAAACACAATGAGCAGTTCTTC	CSARAPWGSPKHNEQFF